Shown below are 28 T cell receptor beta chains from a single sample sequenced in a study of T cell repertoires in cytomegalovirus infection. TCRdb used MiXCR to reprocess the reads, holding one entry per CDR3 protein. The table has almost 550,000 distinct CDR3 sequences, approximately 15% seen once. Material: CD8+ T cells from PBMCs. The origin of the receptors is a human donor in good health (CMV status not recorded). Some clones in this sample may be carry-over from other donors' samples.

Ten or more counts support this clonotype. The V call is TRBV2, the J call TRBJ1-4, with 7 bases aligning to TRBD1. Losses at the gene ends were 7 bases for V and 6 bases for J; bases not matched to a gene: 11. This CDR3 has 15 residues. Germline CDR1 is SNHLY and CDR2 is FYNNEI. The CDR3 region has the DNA TGTGCCAGCATTCGGTGGGGCCAGGGGGATGAAAAACTGTTTTTT. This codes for CASIRWGQGDEKLFF.

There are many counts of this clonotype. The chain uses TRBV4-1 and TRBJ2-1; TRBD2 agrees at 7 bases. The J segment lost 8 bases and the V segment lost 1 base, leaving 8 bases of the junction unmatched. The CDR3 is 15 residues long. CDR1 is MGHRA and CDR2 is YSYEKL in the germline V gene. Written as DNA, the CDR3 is TGCGCCAGCAGCCAAGGATCGGGGGAGGGCCATGAGCAGTTCTTC. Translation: CASSQGSGEGHEQFF.

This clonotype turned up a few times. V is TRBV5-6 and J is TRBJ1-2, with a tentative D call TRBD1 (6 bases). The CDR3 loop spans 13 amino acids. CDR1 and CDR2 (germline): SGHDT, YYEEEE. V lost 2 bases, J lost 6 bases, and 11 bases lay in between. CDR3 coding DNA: TGTGCCAGCAGCTTACAGGGAAAGGATGGCTACACCTTC. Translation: CASSLQGKDGYTF.

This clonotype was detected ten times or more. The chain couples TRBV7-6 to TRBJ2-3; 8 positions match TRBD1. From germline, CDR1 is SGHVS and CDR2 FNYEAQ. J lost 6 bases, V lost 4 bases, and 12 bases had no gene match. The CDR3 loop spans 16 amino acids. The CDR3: CASSSPPAGGSDTQYF. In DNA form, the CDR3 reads TGTGCCAGCAGCTCCCCACCGGCAGGGGGCTCGGATACGCAGTATTTT.

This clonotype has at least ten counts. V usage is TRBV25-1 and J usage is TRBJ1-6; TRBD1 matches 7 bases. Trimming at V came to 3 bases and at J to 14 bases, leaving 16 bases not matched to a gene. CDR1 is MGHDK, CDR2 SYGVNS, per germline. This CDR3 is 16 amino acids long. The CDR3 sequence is CASSDRPGTAKGALHF. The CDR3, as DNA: TGTGCCAGCAGTGATCGACCCGGGACAGCTAAAGGGGCCCTCCACTTT.

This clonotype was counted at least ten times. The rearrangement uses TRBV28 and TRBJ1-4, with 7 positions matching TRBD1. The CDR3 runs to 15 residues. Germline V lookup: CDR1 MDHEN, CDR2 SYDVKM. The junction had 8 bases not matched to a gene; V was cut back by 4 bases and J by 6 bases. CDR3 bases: TGTGCCAGCAGTTCCCCGGGACAGTTTGATGAAAAACTGTTTTTT. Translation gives CASSSPGQFDEKLFF. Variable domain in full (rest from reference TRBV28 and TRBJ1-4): DVKVTQSSRYLVKRTGEKVFLECVQDMDHENMFWYRQDPGLGLRLIYFSYDVKMKEKGDIPEGYSVSREKKERFSLILESASTNQTSMYLCASSSPGQFDEKLFFGSGTQLSVL.

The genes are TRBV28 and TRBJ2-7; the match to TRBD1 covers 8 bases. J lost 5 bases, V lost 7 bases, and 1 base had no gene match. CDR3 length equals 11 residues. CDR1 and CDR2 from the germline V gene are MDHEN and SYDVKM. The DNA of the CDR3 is TGTGCCAGCACAGGGGGCCACGAGCAGTACTTC. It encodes CASTGGHEQYF.

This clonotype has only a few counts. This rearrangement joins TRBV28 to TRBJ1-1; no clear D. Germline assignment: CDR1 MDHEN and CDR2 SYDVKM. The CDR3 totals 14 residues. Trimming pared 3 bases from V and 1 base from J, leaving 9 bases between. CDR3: CASSFGRRNTEAFF. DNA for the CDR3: TGTGCCAGCAGTTTTGGCCGTAGGAACACTGAAGCTTTCTTT.

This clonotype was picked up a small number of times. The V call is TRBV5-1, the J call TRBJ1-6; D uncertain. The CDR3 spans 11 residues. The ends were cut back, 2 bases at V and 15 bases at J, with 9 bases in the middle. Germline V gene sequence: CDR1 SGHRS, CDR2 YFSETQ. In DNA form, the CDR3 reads TGCGCCAGCAGCTTTGGCGGACTCCTCCACTTT. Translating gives CASSFGGLLHF.

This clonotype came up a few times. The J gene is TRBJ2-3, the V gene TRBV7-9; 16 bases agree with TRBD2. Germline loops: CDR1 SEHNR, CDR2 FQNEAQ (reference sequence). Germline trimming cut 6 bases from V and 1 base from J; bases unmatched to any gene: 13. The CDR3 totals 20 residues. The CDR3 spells CASRQIGTSGRAEGTDTQYF. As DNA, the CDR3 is TGTGCCAGCAGGCAAATCGGGACTAGCGGGAGGGCCGAGGGCACAGATACGCAGTATTTT.

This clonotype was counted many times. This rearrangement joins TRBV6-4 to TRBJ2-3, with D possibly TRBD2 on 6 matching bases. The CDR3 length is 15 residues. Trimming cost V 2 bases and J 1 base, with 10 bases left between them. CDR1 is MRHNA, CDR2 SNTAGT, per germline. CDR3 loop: CASSDGTGGTDTQYF. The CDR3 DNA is TGTGCCAGCAGTGACGGGACGGGGGGCACAGATACGCAGTATTTT.

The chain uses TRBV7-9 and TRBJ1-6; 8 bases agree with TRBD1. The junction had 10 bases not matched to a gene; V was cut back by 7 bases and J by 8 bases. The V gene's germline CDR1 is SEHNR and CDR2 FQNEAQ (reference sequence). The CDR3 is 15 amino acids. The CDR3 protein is CASTNQDREDSPLHF. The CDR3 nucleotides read TGTGCCAGCACCAATCAGGACAGGGAGGATTCACCCCTCCACTTT.

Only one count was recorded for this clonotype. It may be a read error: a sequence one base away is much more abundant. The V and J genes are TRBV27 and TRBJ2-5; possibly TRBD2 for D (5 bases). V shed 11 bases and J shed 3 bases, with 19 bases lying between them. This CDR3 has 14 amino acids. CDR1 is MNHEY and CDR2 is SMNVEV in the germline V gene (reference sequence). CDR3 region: CARTLSYGEETQYF. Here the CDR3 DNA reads TGTGCCCGCACCCTCAGTTACGGGGAAGAGACCCAGTACTTC.

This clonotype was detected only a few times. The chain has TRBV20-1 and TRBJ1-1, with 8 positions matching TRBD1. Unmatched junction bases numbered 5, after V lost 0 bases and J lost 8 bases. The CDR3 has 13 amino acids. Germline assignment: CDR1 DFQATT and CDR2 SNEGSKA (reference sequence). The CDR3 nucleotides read TGCAGTGCTAGAGATCTGGGACAGGAAGAAGCTTTCTTT. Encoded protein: CSARDLGQEEAFF.

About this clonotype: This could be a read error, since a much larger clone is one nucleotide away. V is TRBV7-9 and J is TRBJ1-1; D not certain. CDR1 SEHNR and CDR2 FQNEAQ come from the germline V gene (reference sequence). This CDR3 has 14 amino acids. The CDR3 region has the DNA TGTGTCAGCAGCCTCCTTGACGCCACCGTGGAAGCTTTCTTT. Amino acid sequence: CVSSLLDATVEAFF.

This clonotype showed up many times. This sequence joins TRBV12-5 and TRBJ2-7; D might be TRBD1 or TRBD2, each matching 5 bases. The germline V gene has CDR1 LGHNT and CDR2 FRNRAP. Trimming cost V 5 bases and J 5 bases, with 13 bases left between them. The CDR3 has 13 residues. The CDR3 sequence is CASGHHQGHEQYF. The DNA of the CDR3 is TGTGCTAGTGGTCACCACCAGGGACACGAGCAGTACTTC.

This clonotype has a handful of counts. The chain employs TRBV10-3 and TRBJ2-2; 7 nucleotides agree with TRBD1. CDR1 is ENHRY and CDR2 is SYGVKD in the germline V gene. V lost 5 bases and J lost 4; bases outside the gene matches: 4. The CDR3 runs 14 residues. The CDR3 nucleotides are TGTGCCATCAGTTCCCCAGGGGGCACCGGGGAGCTGTTTTTT. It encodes CAISSPGGTGELFF.

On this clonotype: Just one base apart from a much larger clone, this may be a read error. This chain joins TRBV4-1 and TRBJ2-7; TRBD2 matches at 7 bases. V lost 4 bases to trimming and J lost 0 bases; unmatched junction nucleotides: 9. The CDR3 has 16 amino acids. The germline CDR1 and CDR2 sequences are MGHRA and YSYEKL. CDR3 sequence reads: CASSRDVERGSYEQYF. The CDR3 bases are TGCGCCAGCAGCCGAGATGTTGAGCGGGGCTCCTACGAGCAGTACTTC.

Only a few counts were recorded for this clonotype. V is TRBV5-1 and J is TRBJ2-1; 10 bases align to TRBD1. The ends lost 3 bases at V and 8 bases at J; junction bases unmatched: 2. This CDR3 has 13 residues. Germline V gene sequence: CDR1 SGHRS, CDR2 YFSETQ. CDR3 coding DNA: TGCGCCAGCAGCTGGGACAGGGGAGATGAGCAGTTCTTC. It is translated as CASSWDRGDEQFF.

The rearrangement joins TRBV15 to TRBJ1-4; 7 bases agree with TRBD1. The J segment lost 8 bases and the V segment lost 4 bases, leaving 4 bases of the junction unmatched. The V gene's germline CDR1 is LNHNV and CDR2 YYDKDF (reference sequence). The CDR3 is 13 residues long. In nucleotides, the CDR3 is TGTGCCACCAGCATAAGAGGGGGCGAAAAACTGTTTTTT. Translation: CATSIRGGEKLFF.

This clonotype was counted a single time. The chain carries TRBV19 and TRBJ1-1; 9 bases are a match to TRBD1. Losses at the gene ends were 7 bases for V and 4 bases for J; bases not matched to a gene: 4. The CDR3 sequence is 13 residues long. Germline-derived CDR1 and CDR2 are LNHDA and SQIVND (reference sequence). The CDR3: CASKKTGGTEAFF. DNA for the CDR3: TGTGCCAGTAAGAAGACAGGGGGCACTGAAGCTTTCTTT.

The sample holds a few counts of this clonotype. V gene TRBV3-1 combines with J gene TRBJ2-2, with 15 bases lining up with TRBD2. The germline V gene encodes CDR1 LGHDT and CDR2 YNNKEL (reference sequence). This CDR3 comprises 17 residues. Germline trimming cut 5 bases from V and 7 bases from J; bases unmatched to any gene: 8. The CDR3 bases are TGTGCCAGCAGCGCTGGACTAGCGGGAGGGCCTAGCGGGGAGCTGTTTTTT. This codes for CASSAGLAGGPSGELFF.

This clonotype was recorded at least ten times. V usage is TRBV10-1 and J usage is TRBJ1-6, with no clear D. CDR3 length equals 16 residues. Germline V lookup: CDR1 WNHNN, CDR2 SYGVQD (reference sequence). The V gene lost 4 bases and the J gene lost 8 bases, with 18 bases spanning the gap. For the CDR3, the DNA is TGCGCCAGCAGTGGCCCGGGCCCCTCGAACGATTCACCCCTCCACTTT. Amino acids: CASSGPGPSNDSPLHF.

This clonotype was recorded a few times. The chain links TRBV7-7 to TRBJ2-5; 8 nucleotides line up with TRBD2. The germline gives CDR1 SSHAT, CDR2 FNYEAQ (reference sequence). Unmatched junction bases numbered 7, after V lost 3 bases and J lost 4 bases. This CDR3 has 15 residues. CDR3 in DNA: TGTGCCAGCAGCTTGGGGTCTAGCGGGCCAGAGACCCAGTACTTC. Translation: CASSLGSSGPETQYF.

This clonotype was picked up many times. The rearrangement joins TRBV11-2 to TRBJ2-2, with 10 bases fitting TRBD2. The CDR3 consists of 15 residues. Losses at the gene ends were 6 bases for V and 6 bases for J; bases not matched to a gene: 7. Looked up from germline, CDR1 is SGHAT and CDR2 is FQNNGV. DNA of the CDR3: TGTGCCAGCAGGAATAGCGGGAGGAGCGCCGGGGAGCTGTTTTTT. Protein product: CASRNSGRSAGELFF. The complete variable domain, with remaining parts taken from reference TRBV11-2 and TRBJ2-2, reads EAGVAQSPRYKIIEKRQSVAFWCNPISGHATLYWYQQILGQGPKLLIQFQNNGVVDDSQLPKDRFSAERLKGVDSTLKIQPAKLEDSAVYLCASRNSGRSAGELFFGEGSRLTVL.

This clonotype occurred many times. This chain's CDR3 is CASSPGTTVYEQYF. CDR3 coding DNA: TGTGCCAGCAGCCCCGGGACTACAGTCTACGAGCAGTACTTC. The rearrangement links TRBV7-6 to TRBJ2-7; TRBD2 agrees at 7 bases. CDR1 SGHVS and CDR2 FNYEAQ come from the germline V gene. The length of the CDR3 is 14 residues. V shed 5 bases, J shed 3 bases, and the junction held 7 bases outside the gene matches.

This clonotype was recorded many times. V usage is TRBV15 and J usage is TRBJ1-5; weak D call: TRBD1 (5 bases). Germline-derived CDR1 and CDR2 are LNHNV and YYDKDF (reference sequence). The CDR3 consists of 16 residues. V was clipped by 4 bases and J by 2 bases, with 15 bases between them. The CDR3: CATSTSGLEGNQPQHF. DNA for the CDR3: TGTGCCACCAGCACTTCAGGGCTAGAAGGCAATCAGCCCCAGCATTTT.

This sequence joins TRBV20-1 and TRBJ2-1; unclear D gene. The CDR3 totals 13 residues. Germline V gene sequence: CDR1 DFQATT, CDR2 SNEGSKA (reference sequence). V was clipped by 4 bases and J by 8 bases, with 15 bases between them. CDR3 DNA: TGCAGTGCTACCAAAGGTTATAGGGATGAGCAGTTCTTC. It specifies CSATKGYRDEQFF.